A selection of T cell receptor beta chains follows, all from one sample in a study of shared clonotypes between healthy human individuals. The method was immunoSEQ multiplex PCR; TCRdb's version includes in-frame clones alone and lacks a portion of them. The sample carries roughly 680,000 clones, just under 75% recorded once. The sequenced sample was memory CD4+ T cells sorted from blood. These receptors originate from a woman in her thirties in good health. Both conserved end residues are part of each CDR3. The D gene is left open where the match is weak. Size is stated for part of the rows, as once, few or many counts, or as a class when the clone is expanded.

CDR3: CAGQSGIGGDTQYF; DNA: TGTGCCGGGCAGAGCGGGATCGGAGGAGATACGCAGTATTTT; size: few; V: TRBV28; D: TRBD2; J: TRBJ2-3
CDR3: CAISATNTEAFF; DNA: TGTGCCATCAGTGCCACGAACACTGAAGCTTTCTTT; size: NA; V: TRBV6-5; D: NA; J: TRBJ1-1
CDR3: CASSGSNEQFF; DNA: TGTGCCAGCAGTGGGAGCAATGAGCAGTTCTTC; size: few; V: TRBV2; D: NA; J: TRBJ2-1
CDR3: CASSLAGNQPQHF; DNA: TGCGCCAGCAGCTTGGCAGGTAATCAGCCCCAGCATTTT; size: NA; V: TRBV5-1; D: NA; J: TRBJ1-5
CDR3: CASSFVDEQYF; DNA: TGTGCCAGCAGTTTTGTGGACGAGCAGTACTTC; size: NA; V: TRBV28; D: NA; J: TRBJ2-7
CDR3: CASSLRSGGIDTQYF; DNA: TGTGCCAGCAGTTTGCGGTCGGGGGGGATAGATACGCAGTATTTT; size: NA; V: TRBV28; D: TRBD2; J: TRBJ2-3
CDR3: CASSLLGVGTEAFF; DNA: TGCGCCAGCAGCTTGCTGGGAGTAGGCACTGAAGCTTTCTTT; size: NA; V: TRBV5-1; D: NA; J: TRBJ1-1
CDR3: CAWSVFSVQETQYF; DNA: TGTGCCTGGAGTGTCTTTTCGGTCCAAGAGACCCAGTACTTC; size: few; V: TRBV30; D: NA; J: TRBJ2-5
CDR3: CASSQDGGRGTDTQYF; DNA: TGTGCCAGCAGCCAAGACGGAGGGCGGGGCACAGATACGCAGTATTTT; size: NA; V: TRBV4-2; D: NA; J: TRBJ2-3
CDR3: CASSLVINTGELFF; DNA: TGTGCCAGCAGCTTAGTTATAAACACCGGGGAGCTGTTTTTT; size: NA; V: TRBV7-2; D: NA; J: TRBJ2-2
CDR3: CASSSLRGTGNTDTQYF; DNA: TGTGCCAGCAGTTCCCTCCGGGGGACAGGGAACACAGATACGCAGTATTTT; size: NA; V: TRBV27; D: TRBD1; J: TRBJ2-3
CDR3: CASSMGLAGFNEQFF; DNA: TGTGCCAGTAGTATGGGACTAGCGGGATTCAATGAGCAGTTCTTC; size: NA; V: TRBV19; D: TRBD2; J: TRBJ2-1
CDR3: CASSLTRDSLGEQYF; DNA: TGTGCCAGCAGCCTCACTCGGGACTCCTTAGGAGAGCAGTACTTC; size: NA; V: TRBV6-6; D: NA; J: TRBJ2-7
CDR3: CASSLESSADTQYF; DNA: TGTGCCAGCAGCTTAGAGAGTTCGGCAGATACGCAGTATTTT; size: NA; V: TRBV7-2; D: NA; J: TRBJ2-3
CDR3: CASSSPSGNSYNEQFF; DNA: TGTGCCAGCAGCTCCCCTAGCGGGAATTCCTACAATGAGCAGTTCTTC; size: NA; V: TRBV28; D: TRBD2; J: TRBJ2-1
CDR3: CASSLSGGSSYNEQFF; DNA: TGTGCCAGCAGCTTGAGCGGCGGAAGCTCCTACAATGAGCAGTTCTTC; size: NA; V: TRBV5-6; D: NA; J: TRBJ2-1
CDR3: CASSPTGFNYGYTF; DNA: TGTGCCAGCAGCCCGACAGGGTTTAACTATGGCTACACCTTC; size: NA; V: TRBV14; D: TRBD1; J: TRBJ1-2
CDR3: CASSLGFSGNTIYF; DNA: TGTGCCAGCAGTTTAGGGTTCTCTGGAAACACCATATATTTT; size: NA; V: TRBV28; D: NA; J: TRBJ1-3
CDR3: CASSQEISDRKGQYF; DNA: TGCGCCAGCAGCCAAGAGATATCGGACCGAAAGGGGCAGTACTTC; size: NA; V: TRBV4-1; D: NA; J: TRBJ2-5
CDR3: CASSYDSRGETQYF; DNA: TGTGCCAGCAGTTACGACAGCCGGGGTGAGACCCAGTACTTC; size: NA; V: TRBV6-5; D: NA; J: TRBJ2-5
CDR3: CASSQSMTGTGAHEQYF; DNA: TGTGCCAGCTCACAATCGATGACCGGGACAGGGGCCCACGAGCAGTACTTC; size: NA; V: TRBV18; D: TRBD1; J: TRBJ2-7
CDR3: CASSTGLAGQETQYF; DNA: TGTGCCAGCAGCACGGGACTAGCGGGGCAAGAGACCCAGTACTTC; size: NA; V: TRBV7-2; D: TRBD2; J: TRBJ2-5
CDR3: CASSARQGSYNEQFF; DNA: TGTGCCAGCAGCGCCAGACAGGGATCCTACAATGAGCAGTTCTTC; size: NA; V: TRBV7-9; D: TRBD1; J: TRBJ2-1